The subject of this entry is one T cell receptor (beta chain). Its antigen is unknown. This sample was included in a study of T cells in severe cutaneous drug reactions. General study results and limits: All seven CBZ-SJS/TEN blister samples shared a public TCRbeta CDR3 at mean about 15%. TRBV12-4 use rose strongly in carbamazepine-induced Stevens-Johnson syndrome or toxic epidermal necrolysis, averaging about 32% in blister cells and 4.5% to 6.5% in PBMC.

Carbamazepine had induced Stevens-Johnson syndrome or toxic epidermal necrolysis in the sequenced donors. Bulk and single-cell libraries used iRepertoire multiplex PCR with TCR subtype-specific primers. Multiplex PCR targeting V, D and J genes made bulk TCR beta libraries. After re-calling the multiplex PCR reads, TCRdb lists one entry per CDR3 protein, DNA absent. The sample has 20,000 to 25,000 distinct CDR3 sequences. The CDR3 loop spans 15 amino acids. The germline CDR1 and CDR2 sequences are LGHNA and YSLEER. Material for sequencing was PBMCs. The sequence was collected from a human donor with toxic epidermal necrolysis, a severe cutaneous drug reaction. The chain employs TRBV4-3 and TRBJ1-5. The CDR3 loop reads CASSQDLGPHQPQHF.